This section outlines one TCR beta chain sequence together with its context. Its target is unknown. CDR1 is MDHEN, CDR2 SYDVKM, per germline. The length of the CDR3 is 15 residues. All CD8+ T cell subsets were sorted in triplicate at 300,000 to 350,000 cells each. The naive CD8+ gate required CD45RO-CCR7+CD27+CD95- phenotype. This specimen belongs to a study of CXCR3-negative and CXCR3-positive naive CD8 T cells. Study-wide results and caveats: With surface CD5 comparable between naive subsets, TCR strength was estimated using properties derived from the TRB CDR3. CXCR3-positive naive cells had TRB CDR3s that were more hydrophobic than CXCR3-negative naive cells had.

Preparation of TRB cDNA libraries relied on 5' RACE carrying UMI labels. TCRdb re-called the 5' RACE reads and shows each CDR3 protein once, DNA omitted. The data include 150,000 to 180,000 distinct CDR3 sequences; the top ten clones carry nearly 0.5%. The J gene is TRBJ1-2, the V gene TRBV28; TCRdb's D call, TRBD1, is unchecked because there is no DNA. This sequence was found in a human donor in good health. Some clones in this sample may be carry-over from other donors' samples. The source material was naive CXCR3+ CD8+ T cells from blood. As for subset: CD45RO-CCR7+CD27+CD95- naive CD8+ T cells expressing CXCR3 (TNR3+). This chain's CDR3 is CASTLPAGSNYGYTF.